This T cell receptor (beta chain) was obtained from a study of blood T cell repertoires in COVID-19. Study background: T cells, B-cell-depleted T cells, or PBMCs supplied cDNA or gDNA.

Original methodology: Amplification of reference gene primers provided the estimated nucleated cell counts. The repertoire was sequenced with immunoSEQ multiplex PCR; TCRdb's copy has only in-frame clones and lacks some. The D gene and trimming were derived from the DNA, and the V and J assignments and clone size from that table. The sample lists about 290,000 clones; approximately 80% were seen once. The junction had 8 bases not matched to a gene; V was cut back by 0 bases and J by 8 bases. Looked up from germline, CDR1 is MGHRA and CDR2 is YSYEKL. CDR3 length equals 17 residues. V and J are TRBV4-1 and TRBJ2-1; 12 bases map to TRBD2. The sequenced sample consisted of peripheral blood. The source is a woman aged 50 to 60 with active or convalescent COVID-19. The CDR3 DNA is TGCGCCAGCAGCCAAGAACCACTAGCGGGAGGTAGTGATGAGCAGTTCTTC. It encodes CASSQEPLAGGSDEQFF.